Listed here are 10 T cell receptor beta chains from one sample, sequenced in a study of T cell changes during pregnancy in multiple sclerosis. Clones were sequenced by immunoSEQ multiplex PCR, and TCRdb holds only the in-frame ones, with some missing. This table holds roughly 30,000 clones, about 89% found once. This specimen consisted of CD4+ T cells from peripheral blood mononuclear cells, obtained in the first trimester of pregnancy. These receptors all come from a female donor in good health, enrolled as a control in a pregnancy study.

This clone was seen a few times. The chain carries TRBV14 and TRBJ1-1, with D maybe TRBD1 (5 bases). V was clipped by 0 bases and J by 8 bases, with 7 bases between them. Per the germline V gene, CDR1 is SGHDN and CDR2 is FVKESK. This CDR3 is built from 12 residues. CDR3 bases: TGTGCCAGCAGCCAAGACAGGGCCGAAGCTTTCTTT. As protein: CASSQDRAEAFF.

This chain uses TRBV2 with TRBJ1-5; no clear D gene. The CDR3 totals 16 residues. Germline V gene sequence: CDR1 SNHLY, CDR2 FYNNEI. V was trimmed by 6 bases and J by 2 bases, leaving 17 bases between them. CDR3 in DNA: TGTGCCAGCAGCGCCGAAAGAGGGCAGGGCAATCAGCCCCAGCATTTT. This sequence encodes CASSAERGQGNQPQHF.

V and J are TRBV19 and TRBJ1-5, with 8 bases matching TRBD1. CDR3 size: 15 residues. The junction had 5 bases not matched to a gene; V was cut back by 5 bases and J by 2 bases. CDR1 LNHDA and CDR2 SQIVND come from the germline V gene (reference sequence). The CDR3 protein is CASSPDRGGNQPQHF. Written as DNA, the CDR3 is TGTGCCAGTAGTCCTGACAGGGGCGGCAATCAGCCCCAGCATTTT.

The chain employs TRBV6-4 and TRBJ2-5, with TRBD2 matching over 9 bases. The length of the CDR3 is 15 residues. The germline gives CDR1 MRHNA, CDR2 SNTAGT. Trimming took 2 bases from V and 4 from J; bases not matched to a gene: 5. The CDR3 region has the DNA TGTGCCAGCAGTGACAGTAGCGGGGGTCCAGAGACCCAGTACTTC. Amino acid sequence: CASSDSSGGPETQYF.

The chain employs TRBV2 and TRBJ2-7, with TRBD1 matching 7 bases. The length of the CDR3 is 14 residues. Germline lookup yields CDR1 SNHLY and CDR2 FYNNEI. V lost 11 bases to trimming and J lost 0 bases; unmatched junction nucleotides: 10. As DNA, the CDR3 is TGTGCCGGCACGTATGACAGGGCCTCCTACGAGCAGTACTTC. Translating it yields CAGTYDRASYEQYF.

The rearrangement joins TRBV5-1 to TRBJ2-1; 12 bases align to TRBD2. Germline V gene data show CDR1 as SGHRS and CDR2 as YFSETQ. CDR3 length: 15 residues. V was pared by 2 bases and J by 7 bases, with 4 bases of the junction left unmatched. Here the CDR3 reads CASSFASGRANEQFF. The CDR3 DNA reads TGCGCCAGCAGCTTTGCTAGCGGGAGGGCAAATGAGCAGTTCTTC.

V is TRBV29-1 and J is TRBJ1-1, with D uncertain. This CDR3 has 11 residues. V was clipped by 7 bases and J by 6 bases, with 12 bases between them. Per the germline V gene, CDR1 is SQVTM and CDR2 is ANQGSEA. This CDR3 is CSAGKSAEAFF. Here the CDR3 DNA reads TGCAGCGCCGGTAAGAGCGCTGAAGCTTTCTTT. The whole variable domain, remainder taken from reference TRBV29-1 and TRBJ1-1, is SAVISQKPSRDICQRGTSLTIQCQVDSQVTMMFWYRQQPGQSLTLIATANQGSEATYESGFVIDKFPISRPNLTFSTLTVSNMSPEDSSIYLCSAGKSAEAFFGQGTRLTVV.

This sequence joins TRBV9 and TRBJ2-2; D perhaps matches TRBD2 (6 bases). This CDR3 comprises 17 residues. V was pared by 4 bases and J by 7 bases, with 23 bases between. Germline V gene sequence: CDR1 SGDLS, CDR2 YYNGEE. CDR3 in amino acids: CASSLLPGARGYGELFF. In nucleotides, the CDR3 is TGTGCCAGCAGCCTCTTACCGGGAGCAAGAGGATACGGGGAGCTGTTTTTT.

This chain connects TRBV2 to TRBJ1-1; D may be TRBD1 (5 bases). V was shortened by 7 bases and J by 0 bases, with 15 bases between the two germline ends. The CDR3 runs 15 residues. Germline CDR1 and CDR2: SNHLY and FYNNEI. CDR3 nucleotide sequence: TGTGCCAGCAACAACAGGCTATCCATGAACACTGAAGCTTTCTTT. It yields the protein CASNNRLSMNTEAFF.

This rearrangement joins TRBV6-5 to TRBJ2-7; a possible D gene is TRBD2 (7 bases). The CDR3 is 13 residues long. Germline assignment: CDR1 MNHEY and CDR2 SVGAGI. V was cut by 6 bases and J by 7 bases, with 16 bases left in between. As DNA, the CDR3 is TGTGCCAGCAGAGGGGGAGGGAGGGTAGAGCAGTACTTC. It yields the protein CASRGGGRVEQYF.